These 31 T cell receptor beta chains were all obtained from the same sample, sequenced in a study of T cells in Graves' hyperthyroidism and ophthalmopathy. What was amplified from RNA transcripts were TCR beta CDR3 regions. The HTBI primer set served for first-round RT-PCR of the TCR CDR3. A single record per CDR3 protein comes from TCRdb applying MiXCR to the multiplex PCR reads. The sample comprises about 200,000 distinct CDR3 sequences, less than 20% of which are singletons, and around 48% rests with the top ten. The specimen sequenced was blood. These receptor sequences come from a woman between 45 and 60 years old with Graves' hyperthyroidism.

This clonotype has only a few counts. The CDR3: CASSTGTSETQYF. CDR3 nucleotides: TGTGCCAGCTCAACGGGGACTTCTGAGACCCAGTACTTC. This chain connects TRBV18 to TRBJ2-5; perhaps TRBD2 as D (6 bases). The CDR3 has 13 amino acids. V shed 5 bases and J shed 5 bases, with 12 bases lying between them. Germline V gene lookup returns CDR1 KGHSH and CDR2 LQKENI.

The table lists this clonotype with many counts. J is TRBJ1-1 and V is TRBV18; the D is unclear. V shed 2 bases and J shed 0 bases, with 7 bases lying between them. Germline V CDR1 and CDR2: KGHSH, LQKENI. The CDR3 has 14 residues. CDR3 sequence reads: CASSPEALNTEAFF. CDR3 in DNA: TGTGCCAGCTCACCAGAAGCCTTGAACACTGAAGCTTTCTTT.

The chain combines TRBV24-1 with TRBJ1-4; D might be TRBD1 (6 bases). Trimming pared 9 bases from V and 7 bases from J, leaving 11 bases between. The CDR3 length is 12 residues. From germline, CDR1 is KGHDR and CDR2 SFDVKD. For the CDR3, the DNA is TGTGCCACCGCTGGGACAAGTGAAAAACTGTTTTTT. Protein: CATAGTSEKLFF.

This clonotype came up a few times. The CDR3: CASLPSQGQGVGGGNQPQHF. Here the CDR3 DNA reads TGTGCCAGCCTACCCTCCCAAGGACAGGGGGTAGGCGGTGGCAATCAGCCCCAGCATTTT. This chain connects TRBV6-1 to TRBJ1-5; TRBD1 matches 10 bases. The J segment lost 2 bases and the V segment lost 8 bases, leaving 21 bases of the junction unmatched. Germline CDR1 and CDR2: MNHNS and SASEGT. This CDR3 is 20 amino acids long.

This clonotype was counted ten times or more. This sequence joins TRBV12-3 or TRBV12-4 and TRBJ1-1; the D is unclear. The CDR3 is 13 amino acids. V lost 3 bases and J lost 1, with 6 bases in between. The CDR3, as DNA: TGTGCCAGCAGTTTGGTGGCGAACACTGAAGCTTTCTTT. The encoded protein is CASSLVANTEAFF.

This clonotype was counted many times. The chain employs TRBV7-6 and TRBJ2-3; tentative D call: TRBD1 (6 bases). Germline values: CDR1 SGHVS, CDR2 FNYEAQ. V was shortened by 5 bases and J by 1 base, with 10 bases between the two germline ends. The CDR3 extends over 14 amino acids. CDR3 nucleotide sequence: TGTGCCAGCAGCCCTAGGACAGGCACAGATACGCAGTATTTT. Protein: CASSPRTGTDTQYF.

This clonotype was seen repeatedly, ten times or more. The genes are TRBV11-2 and TRBJ2-7, with TRBD1 matching over 9 bases. Trimming cost V 5 bases and J 6 bases; bases outside gene matches: 11. The CDR3 spans 15 residues. The V gene's germline CDR1 is SGHAT and CDR2 FQNNGV. The CDR3 loop is CASSTLGTGRGEQYF. CDR3 DNA sequence: TGTGCCAGCAGCACCCTGGGGACAGGGAGAGGCGAGCAGTACTTC.

Only a few counts were recorded for this clonotype. V usage is TRBV29-1 and J usage is TRBJ2-2; no clear D gene. Germline-derived CDR1 and CDR2 are SQVTM and ANQGSEA. V was cut by 1 base and J by 0 bases, with 9 bases left in between. The CDR3 covers 15 residues. CDR3 in amino acids: CSVEGGNANTGELFF. The DNA for the CDR3 is TGCAGCGTTGAAGGGGGTAACGCGAACACCGGGGAGCTGTTTTTT.

V usage is TRBV6-2 or TRBV6-3 and J usage is TRBJ2-2; 8 bases fit TRBD1. CDR1 MNHEY and CDR2 SVGEGT come from the germline V gene. CDR3 length: 14 residues. Trimming at V came to 8 bases and at J to 2 bases, leaving 4 bases not matched to a gene. CDR3 loop: CASEGQANTGELFF. The CDR3 DNA follows: TGTGCCAGCGAGGGACAGGCTAACACCGGGGAGCTGTTTTTT.

This clonotype was counted many times. The gene calls are TRBV2 and TRBJ1-2, with a tentative D call TRBD1 (5 bases). Trimming removed 7 bases from V and 2 bases from J, with 5 bases in between. CDR3 length: 11 residues. The germline V gene has CDR1 SNHLY and CDR2 FYNNEI. The CDR3 DNA is TGTGCCAGCAACAGGAACTATGGCTACACCTTC. Translating it yields CASNRNYGYTF.

This clonotype was seen ten or more times. The genes are TRBV25-1 and TRBJ2-7, with D unresolved. Germline values: CDR1 MGHDK, CDR2 SYGVNS. There are 14 residues in the CDR3. Trimming stripped 3 bases from V and 1 base from J, with 10 bases between. The CDR3 loop reads CASSETTSSYEQYF. Written as DNA, the CDR3 is TGTGCCAGCAGTGAGACGACAAGTTCCTACGAGCAGTACTTC.

This clonotype has at least ten counts. The junction and the germline gene differ at one end; a read error may be behind it. This sequence joins TRBV7-7 and TRBJ2-1, with 14 bases that match TRBD2. CDR3 length: 18 amino acids. Germline-derived CDR1 and CDR2 are SSHAT and FNYEAQ (reference sequence). The CDR3 protein is CASSPWTSGRSFYNEQFF. The CDR3 DNA is TGTGCTAGCAGCCCATGGACTAGCGGGAGGTCCTTTTACAATGAGCAGTTCTTC. The full variable domain, completed using reference TRBV7-7 and TRBJ2-1, is GAGVSQSPRYKVTKRGQDVTLRCDPISSHATLYWYQQALGQGPEFLTYFNYEAQPDKSGLPSDRFSAERPEGSISTLTIQRTEQRDSAMYRCASSPWTSGRSFYNEQFFGPGTRLTVL.

This sequence joins TRBV5-1 and TRBJ1-2, with 7 nucleotides matching TRBD1. This CDR3 contains 13 residues. With 1 base clipped from V and 6 bases from J, the junction kept 3 bases outside the gene matches. Germline values: CDR1 SGHRS, CDR2 YFSETQ. In DNA, the CDR3 is TGCGCCAGCAGCTTGACAGGGGAGCATGGCTACACCTTC. It specifies CASSLTGEHGYTF.

V is TRBV11-2 and J is TRBJ2-7; the match to TRBD2 covers 7 bases. This CDR3 is built from 14 residues. The germline V gene encodes CDR1 SGHAT and CDR2 FQNNGV. V was clipped by 5 bases and J by 4 bases; unmatched bases: 8. The CDR3 is CASSHTGGVYEQYF. Written as DNA, the CDR3 is TGTGCCAGCAGCCATACGGGAGGTGTTTACGAGCAGTACTTC.

On this clonotype: This may stem from a read error, because a much larger clone lies one nucleotide away. CDR3 protein: CASSLPLGPAGYNEQFF. Written as DNA, the CDR3 is TGTGCCAGCAGCTTACCCCTGGGACCAGCGGGATACAATGAGCAGTTCTTC. The chain has TRBV11-3 and TRBJ2-1; the match to TRBD2 covers 7 bases. The V gene end was trimmed by 2 bases and the J gene end by 4 bases; junction bases not matched to a gene: 11. The CDR3 runs 17 residues. CDR1 is SGHNT, CDR2 YENEEA, per germline.

This clonotype was seen a handful of times. This chain links TRBV7-9 with TRBJ2-3; 12 nucleotides align to TRBD1. CDR3 size: 16 residues. The J segment lost 1 base and the V segment lost 4 bases, leaving 3 bases of the junction unmatched. Germline assignment: CDR1 SEHNR and CDR2 FQNEAQ (reference sequence). The CDR3 sequence is CASSSGQGARTDTQYF. The CDR3 DNA follows: TGTGCCAGCAGCTCGGGACAGGGGGCTCGCACAGATACGCAGTATTTT.

This clonotype has just a few counts. The gene calls are TRBV9 and TRBJ1-3; 12 bases line up with TRBD1. The CDR3 has 18 residues. V was pared by 3 bases and J by 0 bases, with 7 bases of the junction left unmatched. Per the germline V gene, CDR1 is SGDLS and CDR2 is YYNGEE. The chain's CDR3 is CASSAGTGGLSSGNTIYF. CDR3 bases: TGTGCCAGCAGCGCCGGGACAGGGGGCCTTAGCTCTGGAAACACCATATATTTT.

As for this clonotype: A read error may be the cause here, since a much bigger clone is one base away. V and J are TRBV6-5 and TRBJ2-7, with D tentatively TRBD1 (5 bases). The tail of the sequence fits TRBJ2-1 better, so the J call may be wrong. This CDR3 comprises 13 residues. CDR1 and CDR2 (germline): MNHEY, SVGAGI. The CDR3 spells CASSYDSAYEQFF. CDR3 sequence (DNA): TGTGCCAGCAGTTACGACAGTGCCTACGAGCAGTTCTTC.

This clonotype was detected many times. J is TRBJ2-4 and V is TRBV27, with 10 bases that match TRBD1. This CDR3 spans 14 amino acids. J was trimmed by 8 bases and V by 6 bases; bases with no gene match: 7. Germline V gives CDR1 MNHEY, CDR2 SMNVEV (reference sequence). CDR3: CASRTTGGAHIQYF. Here the CDR3 DNA reads TGTGCCAGCAGAACGACAGGGGGCGCCCACATTCAGTACTTC.

As for this clonotype: A read error may be the cause here, since a much bigger clone is one base away. This chain joins TRBV6-2 or TRBV6-3 and TRBJ2-7, with D perhaps matching TRBD2 (5 bases). The CDR3 has 11 residues. The germline V gene encodes CDR1 MNHEY and CDR2 SVGEGT. V lost 4 bases and J lost 7, with 8 bases in between. The chain's CDR3 is CASSSRVEQYF. As DNA, the CDR3 is TGTGCCAGCAGTTCGCGGGTTGAGCAGTACTTC.

The V gene is TRBV24-1, the J gene TRBJ2-7; 9 positions match TRBD1. Trimming at V came to 9 bases and at J to 6 bases, leaving 5 bases not matched to a gene. Per germline, CDR1 KGHDR and CDR2 SFDVKD. The CDR3 is made up of 12 amino acids. This CDR3 reads CATGDRVGEQYF. The CDR3 DNA sequence: TGTGCCACCGGGGACAGGGTCGGCGAGCAGTACTTC.

This clonotype was observed a handful of times. The chain joins TRBV5-1 to TRBJ1-2; D perhaps matches TRBD1 (6 bases). The germline CDR1 and CDR2 sequences are SGHRS and YFSETQ. This CDR3 has 14 amino acids. The V end was cut by 0 bases, the J end by 6 bases, with 12 bases between. The CDR3 region is CASSLAGHADGYTF. The CDR3 nucleotides are TGCGCCAGCAGCTTGGCGGGACATGCTGATGGCTACACCTTC.

There are many counts of this clonotype. The V and J genes are TRBV6-1 and TRBJ1-1, with unresolved D. V shed 7 bases and J shed 4 bases, with 16 bases lying between them. Germline CDR1 MNHNS, CDR2 SASEGT. CDR3 length: 14 residues. CDR3 DNA: TGTGCCAGCATTTTACGTAGTGGTGGCACTGAAGCTTTCTTT. Protein sequence: CASILRSGGTEAFF.

This clonotype was recorded at least ten times. Germline is not matched at one junction end, which may reflect a read error. The chain employs TRBV2 and TRBJ1-1; D is perhaps TRBD1 (6 bases). From germline, CDR1 is SNHLY and CDR2 FYNNEI. The CDR3 runs to 16 residues. Written as DNA, the CDR3 is TGTGCCAGCTGTGAAAGCCTAGGACAGTTGAACACTGAAGCTTTCTTT. Translating it yields CASCESLGQLNTEAFF. The full variable domain, its missing parts supplied by reference TRBV2 and TRBJ1-1, is EPEVTQTPSHQVTQMGQEVILRCVPISNHLYFYWYRQILGQKVEFLVSFYNNEISEKSEIFDDQFSVERPDGSNFTLKIRSTKLEDSAMYFCASCESLGQLNTEAFFGQGTRLTVV.

V and J are TRBV19 and TRBJ2-1; 7 bases align to TRBD1. Germline V lookup: CDR1 LNHDA, CDR2 SQIVND (reference sequence). Unmatched junction bases numbered 3, after V lost 7 bases and J lost 9 bases. This CDR3 has 11 amino acids. CDR3 region: CASNDRVEQFF. In nucleotides, the CDR3 is TGTGCCAGTAACGACAGGGTTGAGCAGTTCTTC.

J is TRBJ2-7 and V is TRBV27; TRBD2 might be the D (6 bases). The length of the CDR3 is 15 residues. Per germline, CDR1 MNHEY and CDR2 SMNVEV (reference sequence). Trimming removed 0 bases at V and 2 bases at J, with 11 bases between. CDR3 DNA sequence: TGTGCCAGCAGTTTATCGGGTCGGGGGACCTACGAGCAGTACTTC. This encodes CASSLSGRGTYEQYF.

This clonotype has just a few counts. The V gene is TRBV18, the J gene TRBJ1-1; no firm D call. Germline V gene data show CDR1 as KGHSH and CDR2 as LQKENI. V was trimmed by 3 bases and J by 0 bases, leaving 23 bases between them. The CDR3 sequence is 19 residues long. For the CDR3, the DNA is TGTGCCAGCTCACCTCTCCTCAGGAGCGGCCAGTCAATGAACACTGAAGCTTTCTTT. Protein: CASSPLLRSGQSMNTEAFF.

This clonotype came up many times. This chain links TRBV13 with TRBJ2-7; TRBD2 aligns across 14 bases. CDR1 and CDR2 from the germline V gene are PRHDT and FYEKMQ (reference sequence). V lost 5 bases, J lost 3 bases, and 15 bases stayed unmatched. This CDR3 contains 19 residues. CDR3 bases: TGTGCCAGCAGCCCGATCCCGGGACTAGCGGGAGCGAACCACTACGAGCAGTACTTC. It yields the protein CASSPIPGLAGANHYEQYF.

At least ten counts were recorded for this clonotype. The chain is built from TRBV13 and TRBJ2-7; 7 bases line up with TRBD2. The CDR3 extends over 13 amino acids. V shed 5 bases, J shed 7 bases, and the junction held 8 bases outside the gene matches. Germline-derived CDR1 and CDR2 are PRHDT and FYEKMQ (reference sequence). In nucleotides, the CDR3 is TGTGCCAGCAGCCCCACCGGGGGGAGGGAGCAGTACTTC. Translation: CASSPTGGREQYF.

This chain connects TRBV10-2 to TRBJ2-3; 8 nucleotides match TRBD2. Germline V gene data show CDR1 as WSHSY and CDR2 as SAAADI. The CDR3 spans 16 residues. J lost 2 bases, V lost 3 bases, and 7 bases had no gene match. The CDR3 bases are TGCGCCAGCAGTGACTTAGCGGGGTCCGCCACAGATACGCAGTATTTT. The encoded protein is CASSDLAGSATDTQYF.

This clonotype was picked up many times. The V gene is TRBV6-1, the J gene TRBJ1-2; 11 bases align to TRBD1. V lost 0 bases and J lost 8; bases outside the gene matches: 5. This CDR3 contains 15 residues. Germline V CDR1 and CDR2: MNHNS, SASEGT. CDR3: CASSEAGQGAGGYTF. The CDR3 nucleotides are TGTGCCAGCAGTGAAGCCGGACAGGGGGCTGGAGGCTACACCTTC.